This T cell receptor (beta chain) was recorded in a study of T cell changes during pregnancy in multiple sclerosis. Data came from immunoSEQ multiplex PCR; TCRdb stores just in-frame clones and leaves some out. The sample shows 79,000 or so clones, about 92% of them seen only once. Trimming shortened V by 7 bases and J by 1 base, and 16 bases separated the two germline ends. Per the germline V gene, CDR1 is SQVTM and CDR2 is ANQGSEA. This CDR3 spans 14 amino acids. This sequence originates from a female donor with multiple sclerosis, enrolled in a pregnancy study. The sample was CD4+ T cells from peripheral blood mononuclear cells, taken before pregnancy. This rearrangement joins TRBV29-1 to TRBJ1-1; D gene unclear. DNA for the CDR3: TGCAGCGGCCGAGGGCGGACGGCGAACACTGAAGCTTTCTTT. It is translated as CSGRGRTANTEAFF.